This entry features one T cell receptor (beta chain) sequence. This sample was included in a study of blood T cell repertoires in COVID-19. Study details: Samples came from the United States, Italy and Spain, spanning acute and convalescent COVID-19.

Participants' reported clinical history set cohort assignment. Method: immunoSEQ multiplex PCR; TCRdb's copy keeps in-frame clones and lacks some. The table includes about 220,000 clones, roughly 84% detected once. CDR1 and CDR2 from the germline V gene are SGHRS and YFSETQ. Trimming took 4 bases from V and 3 from J; bases not matched to a gene: 2. The CDR3 runs 13 residues. The V gene is TRBV5-1, the J gene TRBJ2-5; TRBD1 matches 8 bases. This receptor was identified in a woman in her thirties or forties who had recovered from COVID-19. Specimen: PBMCs or T cells enriched from blood (not recorded which). DNA of the CDR3: TGCGCCAGCAGCCCGACAGGGGAAGAGACCCAGTACTTC. It translates to CASSPTGEETQYF. Full variable domain (remainder filled in from reference TRBV5-1 and TRBJ2-5): KAGVTQTPRYLIKTRGQQVTLSCSPISGHRSVSWYQQTPGQGLQFLFEYFSETQRNKGNFPGRFSGRQFSNSRSEMNVSTLELGDSALYLCASSPTGEETQYFGPGTRLLVL.